A selection of T cell receptor beta chains follows, all from one sample in a study of T cells in Graves' hyperthyroidism and ophthalmopathy. MiXCR, applied by TCRdb to the multiplex PCR reads, yields one record per CDR3 protein. The data show 340,000 or so distinct CDR3 sequences, with around 17% seen just once and approximately 31% held by the top ten. The sample was blood. These receptors were collected from a man aged 25 to 45 with Graves' hyperthyroidism. CDR3s include the opening cysteine and the closing phenylalanine or tryptophan. A D gene is named only where the DNA matches it firmly. The size of a clone is reported for some rows only, either as once, few or many, or as a class for expanded clones.

clone_size j_call d_call v_call cdr3_aa cdr3_nt
NA TRBJ2-2 NA TRBV5-1 CASTPDPEPTGELFF TGCGCCAGCACCCCGGACCCGGAGCCAACCGGGGAGCTGTTTTTT
few TRBJ2-5 TRBD2 TRBV7-9 CASSYGGSGETQYF TGTGCCAGCAGCTATGGCGGGAGCGGGGAGACCCAGTACTTC
NA TRBJ2-2 TRBD1 TRBV6-5 CASSYSIQGTTGELFF TGTGCCAGCAGTTACTCGATACAGGGGACCACCGGGGAGCTGTTTTTT
NA TRBJ2-1 TRBD2 TRBV28 CASRLSGRGEQCF TGTGCCAGCAGGCTTAGCGGGAGAGGAGAGCAGTGCTTC
NA TRBJ2-7 NA TRBV15 CATSFGLSFYEQYF TGTGCCACCTCGTTTGGACTAAGCTTCTACGAGCAGTACTTC
few TRBJ2-2 NA TRBV7-9 CASSVNGTNTGELFF TGTGCCAGCAGCGTCAACGGGACTAACACCGGGGAGCTGTTTTTT
NA TRBJ2-1 NA TRBV18 CASSQGQGALGNEQFF TGTGCCAGCTCACAGGGTCAGGGCGCCCTAGGCAATGAGCAGTTCTTC
NA TRBJ2-3 TRBD1 TRBV5-5 CASSDRGDSTDTQYF TGTGCCAGCAGCGACAGGGGAGATAGCACAGATACGCAGTATTTT
few TRBJ2-3 NA TRBV19 CASRGGNTDTQYF TGTGCCAGTAGGGGGGGTAACACAGATACGCAGTATTTT
many TRBJ1-5 NA TRBV20-1 CSVSREVQPQHF TGCAGTGTCAGCAGGGAGGTGCAGCCCCAGCATTTT
NA TRBJ2-7 TRBD2 TRBV20-1 CSASASTSGNRSPYEQYF TGCAGTGCTAGTGCCTCGACTAGCGGGAACCGAAGTCCCTACGAGCAGTACTTC
NA TRBJ2-3 TRBD1 TRBV27 CASRRPGQATDTQYF TGTGCCAGTCGGCGACCGGGACAGGCCACAGATACGCAGTATTTT
many TRBJ2-1 TRBD2 TRBV10-1 CASSEGLAGVHEQFF TGCGCCAGCAGTGAAGGACTAGCGGGAGTCCATGAGCAGTTCTTC
NA TRBJ2-3 NA TRBV19 CASSFRTRTDTQYF TGTGCCAGTAGTTTCCGCACTCGAACAGATACGCAGTATTTT
many TRBJ2-4 TRBD2 TRBV5-1 CASTRTPLGLPVAKNIQYF TGCGCCAGCACCCGCACACCCCTGGGACTACCCGTGGCCAAAAACATTCAGTACTTC
many TRBJ2-2 NA TRBV24-1 CATSDLGGLNTGELFF TGTGCCACCAGTGATTTAGGCGGTCTGAACACCGGGGAGCTGTTTTTT
many TRBJ2-2 NA TRBV3-1 CASSQSDRGELFF TGTGCCAGCAGTCAATCGGACCGCGGGGAGCTGTTTTTT
many TRBJ2-1 NA TRBV20-1 CSATRVVADNEQFF TGCAGTGCCACAAGAGTAGTGGCGGACAATGAGCAGTTCTTC
many TRBJ2-1 TRBD2 TRBV11-2 CASSLTGLAKYNEQFF TGTGCCAGCAGTTTAACTGGACTAGCCAAATACAATGAGCAGTTCTTC
many TRBJ2-7 NA TRBV11-1 CASSFLGFSGYEQYF TGTGCCAGCAGCTTTTTGGGCTTCAGCGGCTACGAGCAGTACTTC
NA TRBJ1-6 NA TRBV7-3 CASSLGGPGYNSPLHF TGTGCCAGCAGCTTAGGGGGGCCCGGATATAATTCACCCCTCCACTTT
many TRBJ2-3 TRBD2 TRBV3-1 CASKKVAGEDTQYF TGTGCCAGCAAAAAAGTAGCGGGAGAGGATACGCAGTATTTT